This T cell receptor beta chain was identified in a study of CD8+ T cells in alopecia areata (dated by TCRdb to between 2017 and 2018). With respect to the entire study: The treated patients took part in an open-label pilot trial in which moderate-to-severe alopecia areata was treated with oral tofacitinib at 5 to 10 mg twice daily. Tofacitinib was given for 6 to 18 months, followed by 6 months of follow-up off drug to assess delayed response and recurrence. For the treated patients, the SALT score, which quantifies what percentage of scalp surface area is affected, served as the measure of disease severity. High-throughput TCRbeta sequencing was used to examine T cell clonal expansion in alopecia areata in both the C3H/HeJ mouse model and human patients. Scalp tissue and sorted CD4+ and CD8+ peripheral blood T cells from patchy and totalis/universalis alopecia areata patients and from healthy controls were covered by human TCRbeta sequencing. Tofacitinib-treated patients had biopsies at baseline and at 4 and 24 weeks of treatment, with a later scalp biopsy in several patients. Scalp clonality was compared across normal scalp (n=4), patchy alopecia areata scalp (n=8), and alopecia totalis/universalis scalp (n=8). RNA was obtained with the PAXgene miRNA kit for fixed scalp, the miRNeasy kit for PBMCs, and the RNeasy kit for mouse skin. TCRbeta CDR3 regions were amplified by immunoSEQ multiplex PCR using 35 Vbeta forward and 13 Jbeta reverse primers. Broad study findings and their caveats: Compared with normal scalp, lesional scalp had higher clonality and more expanded CD8+ clones, particularly in alopecia totalis/universalis, a pattern that suggests antigenic drive. Because the treated cohort was small and had just a single nonresponder, larger studies are needed to establish links between baseline CD8+ expansion and response. Unlike mouse skin, which is dominated by gammadelta T cells, normal human skin has resident alphabeta T cells that are also sequenced, and this complicates analysis of the scalp TCR repertoire. Shared TCR sequences between patients were less evident than in mice, which may be partly attributable to HLA diversity in the patient population. With tofacitinib, both scalp clonality and the number of expanded CD8+ clones among the top 100 scalp clones went down significantly. Many expanded lesional clones persisted in scalp and blood during tofacitinib treatment, which may partly explain relapse after stopping treatment.

From cysteine to phenylalanine, the CDR3 is 15 amino acids long. The CDR3 DNA has 45 bases and is translated from base 1. The germline V gene sets CDR1 to SNHLY and CDR2 to FYNNEI. The germline V and J ends show losses of 6 bases and 7 bases respectively, and no gene match explains 12 bases of the junction. Library creation used the immunoSEQ multiplex PCR assay. For TCR sequencing, RNA was extracted from every sample and reverse transcribed into cDNA to serve as template. SuperScript III was used for first-strand cDNA synthesis, primed with a 2:1 mix of oligo-dT and random hexamers. A synthetic immune receptor repertoire was used to measure amplification bias, and any remaining bias was corrected computationally. The published analysis was carried out like this. After raw reads were preprocessed to remove errors, the CDR3 was defined following IMGT conventions as running from the conserved cysteine to phenylalanine. Clonality was computed by normalizing Shannon entropy by log2 of the number of productive unique TCRs and subtracting the result from 1. Whether each scalp clone was CD4 or CD8 was inferred by checking scalp TCRbeta sequences against the CD4 and CD8 repertoires from sorted blood. TCRdb holds this immuneACCESS table with in-frame rearrangements only. Some clones are missing; in checked studies, unresolved V genes explain under half, and the rest has no known cause. The V and J calls and clone size are taken from that table; D and trimming were inferred from the DNA. The sample has under 350,000 clones on record, about three fifths of them singletons. Under 2% of the sample is held by the ten biggest clonotypes.

This sample's time point label indicates: around 22 weeks on oral tofacitinib. Per the publication, the treatment or condition label means: oral pan-JAK inhibitor, 5-10 mg twice daily. From alopecia areata patients, peripheral blood was collected along with lesional scalp punch biopsies. PBMCs were isolated by density centrifugation and stained for CD3, CD4 and CD8, and CD4+ and CD8+ T cells were sorted on a FACSAria. In regard to this clone: Its antigen is currently not known. Base qualities are missing; no much larger clone stands one base away.

This receptor was taken from a human donor with alopecia areata. The rearranged chain carries TRBV2 and TRBJ1-2, with 9 junctional bases fitting TRBD1. The sequencing used CD4+ T cells sorted from blood, collected at week 24, from a patient treated with tofacitinib. CDR3 reads: CASSVLPGQGSGYTF. At the DNA level, the sequence is TGTGCCAGCAGCGTGCTTCCGGGACAGGGATCTGGCTACACCTTC.